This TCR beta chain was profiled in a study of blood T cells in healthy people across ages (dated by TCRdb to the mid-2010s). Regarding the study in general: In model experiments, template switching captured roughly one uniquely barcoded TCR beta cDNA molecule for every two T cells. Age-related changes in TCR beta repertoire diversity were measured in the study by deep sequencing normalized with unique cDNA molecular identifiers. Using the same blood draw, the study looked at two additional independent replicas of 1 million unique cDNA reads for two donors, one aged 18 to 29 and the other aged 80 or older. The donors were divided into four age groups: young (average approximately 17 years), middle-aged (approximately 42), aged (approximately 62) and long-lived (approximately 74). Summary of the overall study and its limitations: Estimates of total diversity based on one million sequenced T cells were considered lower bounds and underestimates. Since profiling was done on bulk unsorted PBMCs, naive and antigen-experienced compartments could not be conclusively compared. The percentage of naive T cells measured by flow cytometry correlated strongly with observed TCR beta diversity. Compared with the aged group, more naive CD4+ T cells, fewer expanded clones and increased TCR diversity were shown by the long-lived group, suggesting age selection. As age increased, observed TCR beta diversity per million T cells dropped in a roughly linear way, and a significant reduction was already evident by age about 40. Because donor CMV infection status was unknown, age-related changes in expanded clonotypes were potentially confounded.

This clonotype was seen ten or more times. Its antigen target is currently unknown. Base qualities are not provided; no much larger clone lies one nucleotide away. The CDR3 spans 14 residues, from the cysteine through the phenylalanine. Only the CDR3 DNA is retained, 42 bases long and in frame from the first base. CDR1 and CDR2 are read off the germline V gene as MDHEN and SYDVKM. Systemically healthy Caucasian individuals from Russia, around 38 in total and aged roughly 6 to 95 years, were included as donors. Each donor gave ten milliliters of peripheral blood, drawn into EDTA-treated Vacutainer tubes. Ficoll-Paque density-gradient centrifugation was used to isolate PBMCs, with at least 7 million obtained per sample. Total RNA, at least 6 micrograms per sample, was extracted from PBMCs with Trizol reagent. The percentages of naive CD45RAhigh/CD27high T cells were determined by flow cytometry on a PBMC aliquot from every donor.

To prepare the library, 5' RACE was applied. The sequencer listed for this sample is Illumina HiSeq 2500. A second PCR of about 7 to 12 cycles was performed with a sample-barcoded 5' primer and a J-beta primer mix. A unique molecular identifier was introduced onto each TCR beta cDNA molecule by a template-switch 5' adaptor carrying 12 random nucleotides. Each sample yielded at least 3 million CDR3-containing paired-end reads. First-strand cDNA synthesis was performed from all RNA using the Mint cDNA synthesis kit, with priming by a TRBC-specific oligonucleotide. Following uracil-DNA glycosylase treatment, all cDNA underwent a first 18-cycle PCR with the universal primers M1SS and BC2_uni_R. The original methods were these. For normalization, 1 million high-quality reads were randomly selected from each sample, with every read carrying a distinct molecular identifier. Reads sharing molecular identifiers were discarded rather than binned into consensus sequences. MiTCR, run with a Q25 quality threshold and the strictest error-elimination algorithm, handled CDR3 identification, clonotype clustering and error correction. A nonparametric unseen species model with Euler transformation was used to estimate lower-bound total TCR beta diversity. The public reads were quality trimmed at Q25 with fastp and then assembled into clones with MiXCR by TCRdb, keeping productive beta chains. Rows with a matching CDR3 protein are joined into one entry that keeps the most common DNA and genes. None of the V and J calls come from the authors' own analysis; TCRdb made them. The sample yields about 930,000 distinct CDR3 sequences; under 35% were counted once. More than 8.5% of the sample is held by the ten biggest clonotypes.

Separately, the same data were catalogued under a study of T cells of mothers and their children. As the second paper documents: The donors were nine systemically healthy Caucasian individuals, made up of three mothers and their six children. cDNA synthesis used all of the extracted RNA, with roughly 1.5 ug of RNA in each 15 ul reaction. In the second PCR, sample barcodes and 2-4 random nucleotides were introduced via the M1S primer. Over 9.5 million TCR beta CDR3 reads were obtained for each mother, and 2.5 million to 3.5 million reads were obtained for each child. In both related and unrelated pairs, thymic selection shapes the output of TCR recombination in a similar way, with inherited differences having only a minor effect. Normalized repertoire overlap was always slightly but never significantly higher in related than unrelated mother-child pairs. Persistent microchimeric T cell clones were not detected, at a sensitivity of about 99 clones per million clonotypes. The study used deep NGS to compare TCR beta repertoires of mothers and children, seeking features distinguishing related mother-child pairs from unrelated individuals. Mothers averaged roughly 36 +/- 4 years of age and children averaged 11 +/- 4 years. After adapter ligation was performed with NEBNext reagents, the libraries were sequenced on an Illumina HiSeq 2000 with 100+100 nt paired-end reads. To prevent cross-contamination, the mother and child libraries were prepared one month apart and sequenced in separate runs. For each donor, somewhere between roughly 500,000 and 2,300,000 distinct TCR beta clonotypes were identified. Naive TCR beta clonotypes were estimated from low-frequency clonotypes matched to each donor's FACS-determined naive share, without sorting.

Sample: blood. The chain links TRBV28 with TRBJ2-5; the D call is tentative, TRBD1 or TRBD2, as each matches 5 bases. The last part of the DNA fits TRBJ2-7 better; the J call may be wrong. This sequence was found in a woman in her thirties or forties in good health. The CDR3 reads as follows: CASTPGATSNEQYF. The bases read TGTGCCAGCACCCCCGGGGCCACAAGCAACGAGCAGTACTTC.